This passage covers 17 T cell receptor beta chains from one sample sequenced in a study of identical twins. TCRdb re-called the 5' RACE reads through MiXCR, storing one row per CDR3 protein. The sample includes hundreds of thousands of distinct CDR3 sequences, about 20% of them seen just once. The same data also went into a second study, on T cells expressing NK-cell markers.

Sequencing was done on a sample of PBMCs. The receptors were sampled from a woman aged 18 to 35 in good health.

This chain uses TRBV11-3 with TRBJ1-5; 8 positions agree with TRBD1. Trimming cost V 5 bases and J 0 bases; bases outside gene matches: 3. This CDR3 is 15 amino acids long. The V gene's germline CDR1 is SGHNT and CDR2 YENEEA. This CDR3 reads CASSTGQGSNQPQHF. The CDR3 DNA reads as TGTGCCAGCAGCACCGGACAGGGTAGCAATCAGCCCCAGCATTTT.

The chain recombines TRBV6-2 or TRBV6-3 with TRBJ2-7; TRBD1 is a possible D gene (5 bases). The V gene lost 6 bases and the J gene lost 1 base, with 13 bases spanning the gap. Germline CDR1 MNHEY, CDR2 SVGEGT. CDR3 length equals 14 residues. The CDR3 DNA follows: TGTGCCAGCAGGACAGCTATTGGATCCTACGAGCAGTACTTC. Amino acids: CASRTAIGSYEQYF.

This clonotype occurred many times. The genes are TRBV12-3 or TRBV12-4 and TRBJ1-2; D gene uncertain. The CDR3 spans 12 residues. With 10 bases removed from V and 2 bases from J, the gap between germline ends came to 11 bases. The CDR3 coding sequence is TGTGCCACCGCCGCGGGCAACTATGGCTACACCTTC. It yields the protein CATAAGNYGYTF.

This clonotype was recorded a few times. V usage is TRBV12-3 or TRBV12-4 and J usage is TRBJ2-2; D is undetermined. Trimming took off 6 bases at V and 6 bases at J, with 11 bases between the two ends. The CDR3 has 13 residues. This CDR3 is CASSRSAPGELFF. CDR3 in DNA: TGTGCCAGCAGCCGCTCGGCACCCGGGGAGCTGTTTTTT.

V is TRBV6-1 and J is TRBJ2-2; D could derive from TRBD1 or TRBD2 (5 bases each). This CDR3 spans 16 amino acids. Germline assignment: CDR1 MNHNS and CDR2 SASEGT. V lost 6 bases, J lost 7 bases, and 21 bases lay in between. CDR3 in amino acids: CASRTTGRRFGGELFF. CDR3 nucleotide sequence: TGTGCCAGCAGAACCACGGGACGACGGTTCGGCGGGGAGCTGTTTTTT.

The chain is built from TRBV20-1 and TRBJ1-1; D gene ambiguous. Per the germline V gene, CDR1 is DFQATT and CDR2 is SNEGSKA (reference sequence). The CDR3 runs 12 residues. V was cut by 4 bases and J by 6 bases, with 12 bases left in between. This CDR3 reads CSAIPRGAEAFF. In DNA form, the CDR3 reads TGCAGTGCTATCCCTCGGGGTGCTGAAGCTTTCTTT.

This clonotype was seen only a few times. The chain is built from TRBV2 and TRBJ1-2, with D hard to call. CDR1 SNHLY and CDR2 FYNNEI come from the germline V gene. This CDR3 contains 14 residues. V lost 3 bases to trimming and J lost 3 bases, with 11 bases between them. In DNA form, the CDR3 reads TGTGCCAGCAGTGATCACCTCTGGGACTATGGCTACACCTTC. It yields the protein CASSDHLWDYGYTF.

J is TRBJ2-1 and V is TRBV5-1; the D gene is possibly TRBD2 (5 bases). The V gene's germline CDR1 is SGHRS and CDR2 YFSETQ. V was trimmed by 0 bases and J by 8 bases, leaving 15 bases between them. This CDR3 is built from 15 residues. The CDR3 loop is CASSLGSPGLYEQFF. The CDR3 nucleotides read TGCGCCAGCAGCTTGGGTAGCCCAGGACTCTATGAGCAGTTCTTC.

The chain joins TRBV7-2 to TRBJ2-7, with D perhaps being TRBD1 or TRBD2 (6 bases each). The ends were cut back, 5 bases at V and 4 bases at J, with 21 bases in the middle. The CDR3 totals 16 residues. Germline CDR1 SGHTA, CDR2 FQGNSA. The CDR3 loop is CASSPGAGWRRYEQYF. The CDR3 DNA is TGTGCCAGCAGCCCGGGGGCAGGGTGGCGAAGATACGAGCAGTACTTC.

This clonotype was seen at least ten times. The chain links TRBV12-3 or TRBV12-4 to TRBJ2-7; D unclear. The V and J ends lost 3 bases and 5 bases respectively, with 5 bases between them. This CDR3 is 11 amino acids long. CDR3 coding DNA: TGTGCCAGCAGTTTTTACGACGAGCAGTACTTC. Translated: CASSFYDEQYF.

The chain is built from TRBV12-3 or TRBV12-4 and TRBJ2-7; tentatively, D is TRBD1 (5 bases). Trimming took off 6 bases at V and 1 base at J, with 13 bases between the two ends. CDR3 length: 14 residues. The CDR3: CASSHDGHSYEQYF. The CDR3 coding sequence is TGTGCCAGCAGCCACGACGGACATTCCTACGAGCAGTACTTC.

This clonotype was counted only a few times. This rearrangement joins TRBV20-1 to TRBJ1-6; D is unresolved. V lost 4 bases to trimming and J lost 13 bases, with 17 bases between them. The CDR3 runs 13 residues. CDR1 and CDR2 (germline): DFQATT, SNEGSKA (reference sequence). In DNA, the CDR3 is TGCAGTGCTAAGGCCTTAGACATGACTCCCCTCCACTTT. This gives the protein CSAKALDMTPLHF.

CDR3 nucleotides: TGTGCCAGCAGCGTAGCTGCAGGTTCGAACACCGGGGAGCTGTTTTTT. Translating it yields CASSVAAGSNTGELFF. This chain joins TRBV9 and TRBJ2-2; D not certain. V was pared by 0 bases and J by 0 bases, with 9 bases between. The CDR3 contains 16 residues. Germline V CDR1 and CDR2: SGDLS, YYNGEE.

This clonotype was found a few times. The chain has TRBV24-1 and TRBJ2-1, with 10 bases lining up with TRBD2. Germline V gene lookup returns CDR1 KGHDR and CDR2 SFDVKD. CDR3 length: 14 residues. J was trimmed by 9 bases and V by 7 bases; bases with no gene match: 8. The CDR3 spells CATSSSGSFFEQFF. In DNA form, the CDR3 reads TGTGCCACCAGCTCTAGCGGGAGTTTCTTTGAGCAGTTCTTC.

This clonotype was observed a handful of times. The chain carries TRBV7-8 and TRBJ2-5, with D possibly matching TRBD2 (5 bases). The CDR3 runs to 12 residues. Germline V CDR1 and CDR2: SGHVS, FQNEAQ. The V end lost 5 bases, the J end lost 8 bases, and 12 bases lay between the germline ends. This chain's CDR3 is CASSPPGTTQYF. The DNA for the CDR3 is TGTGCCAGCAGCCCTCCGGGAACTACCCAGTACTTC.

This clonotype was counted a few times. The V and J genes are TRBV20-1 and TRBJ2-5; 15 bases line up with TRBD2. CDR3 length: 17 residues. After removal of 1 base from V and 0 bases from J, the junction contained 3 bases not matched to a gene. Per germline, CDR1 DFQATT and CDR2 SNEGSKA (reference sequence). CDR3 coding DNA: TGCAGTGCTAGAGGGACTAGCGGGAGGGCGTACCAAGAGACCCAGTACTTC. As protein: CSARGTSGRAYQETQYF.

In its sample, this clonotype was seen many times. V usage is TRBV6-4 and J usage is TRBJ2-1, with TRBD2 matching 12 bases. This CDR3 has 15 amino acids. Germline-derived CDR1 and CDR2 are MRHNA and SNTAGT. J was trimmed by 6 bases and V by 2 bases; bases with no gene match: 2. Here the CDR3 reads CASSDASGGANEQFF. CDR3 DNA: TGTGCCAGCAGTGACGCTAGCGGGGGGGCCAATGAGCAGTTCTTC.